The 18 T cell receptor beta chains below were found in one sample sequenced in a study of cytotoxic CD8 clonotypes in ibrutinib-treated CLL. Here immunoSEQ multiplex PCR was the method, and the copy in TCRdb shows in-frame clones only, minus some. The table lists 300,000 to 350,000 clones, roughly 85% of them singletons. The specimen comprised PBMCs, sampled before ibrutinib treatment. These TCRs come from a human donor with chronic lymphocytic leukemia.

The V call is TRBV28, the J call TRBJ2-3; D uncertain. The CDR3 contains 14 residues. V gave up 5 bases and J gave up 5 bases, with 14 bases separating them. Germline V gene sequence: CDR1 MDHEN, CDR2 SYDVKM. The CDR3 DNA is TGTGCCAGCAGTGCGTCAACCAAGGGAGATACGCAGTATTTT. Translation gives CASSASTKGDTQYF.

CDR3 sequence: CASRPTSGITDTQYF. As DNA, the CDR3 is TGTGCCAGCAGGCCTACTAGCGGGATCACAGATACGCAGTATTTT. The rearrangement links TRBV7-2 to TRBJ2-3, with 10 bases that match TRBD2. The V gene end was trimmed by 6 bases and the J gene end by 2 bases; junction bases not matched to a gene: 5. The germline gives CDR1 SGHTA, CDR2 FQGNSA. This CDR3 region has 15 residues.

The rearrangement links TRBV5-4 to TRBJ2-7; a possible D gene is TRBD1 (7 bases). CDR3 length: 13 amino acids. V lost 4 bases and J lost 2, with 10 bases in between. CDR1 is SGHNT, CDR2 YYREEE, per germline (reference sequence). This chain's CDR3 is CASSAGQTYEQYF. CDR3 nucleotides: TGTGCCAGCAGCGCGGGACAGACCTACGAGCAGTACTTC.

This clone was picked up a small number of times. The chain employs TRBV9 and TRBJ1-5; 7 bases map to TRBD1. CDR1 is SGDLS, CDR2 YYNGEE, per germline. The ends lost 3 bases at V and 3 bases at J; junction bases unmatched: 6. The CDR3 runs 15 residues. The CDR3 here is CASSATGDINQPQHF. The DNA of the CDR3 is TGTGCCAGCAGCGCTACAGGGGACATCAATCAGCCCCAGCATTTT. The entire variable domain, with the rest obtained from reference TRBV9 and TRBJ1-5, is as follows: DSGVTQTPKHLITATGQRVTLRCSPRSGDLSVYWYQQSLDQGLQFLIQYYNGEERAKGNILERFSAQQFPDLHSELNLSSLELGDSALYFCASSATGDINQPQHFGDGTRLSIL.

The V gene is TRBV11-2, the J gene TRBJ2-2, with 7 bases lining up with TRBD2. CDR3 length equals 16 residues. Looked up from germline, CDR1 is SGHAT and CDR2 is FQNNGV. Trimming cost V 1 base and J 7 bases; bases outside gene matches: 9. CDR3: CASSLVGLAAGGELFF. The CDR3 DNA follows: TGTGCCAGCAGCTTAGTCGGGCTAGCGGCAGGCGGGGAGCTGTTTTTT.

This chain connects TRBV4-3 to TRBJ1-2, with 7 bases aligning to TRBD1. CDR1 is LGHNA and CDR2 is YSLEER in the germline V gene. This CDR3 contains 15 residues. The V gene end was trimmed by 0 bases and the J gene end by 5 bases; junction bases not matched to a gene: 6. The CDR3 protein is CASSQDHDRDYGYTF. CDR3 coding DNA: TGCGCCAGCAGCCAAGATCACGACAGGGATTATGGCTACACCTTC.

J is TRBJ2-1 and V is TRBV7-2, with 8 bases lining up with TRBD2. J lost 5 bases, V lost 1 base, and 4 bases had no gene match. The germline V gene has CDR1 SGHTA and CDR2 FQGNSA. The CDR3 is 15 residues long. This CDR3 reads CASSLVAGTHNEQFF. CDR3 DNA: TGTGCCAGCAGCTTAGTAGCGGGAACCCACAATGAGCAGTTCTTC.

This clone was detected only a few times. The V call is TRBV20-1, the J call TRBJ2-7, with a possible D match to TRBD2 (5 bases). CDR3 size: 11 residues. Germline lookup yields CDR1 DFQATT and CDR2 SNEGSKA (reference sequence). V was shortened by 1 base and J by 6 bases, with 7 bases between the two germline ends. The CDR3 here is CSARAGGEQYF. The CDR3 coding sequence is TGCAGTGCTAGAGCTGGAGGCGAGCAGTACTTC.

This chain uses TRBV4-2 with TRBJ2-2, with D perhaps given as TRBD1 or TRBD2 (5 bases each). Germline V gene lookup returns CDR1 LGHNA and CDR2 YNFKEQ. Trimming took 8 bases from V and 3 from J, leaving 16 bases between them. This CDR3 spans 15 amino acids. CDR3 amino acids: CASRSERGDTGELFF. DNA of the CDR3: TGTGCCAGCCGCAGTGAGAGGGGAGACACCGGGGAGCTGTTTTTT.

V and J are TRBV18 and TRBJ2-2, with TRBD2 matching 7 bases. V was clipped by 3 bases and J by 0 bases; unmatched bases: 4. The germline V gene encodes CDR1 KGHSH and CDR2 LQKENI. This CDR3 spans 16 amino acids. The CDR3 here is CASSPSSGANTGELFF. CDR3 DNA: TGTGCCAGCTCACCCTCTAGCGGCGCGAACACCGGGGAGCTGTTTTTT.

The V call is TRBV7-6, the J call TRBJ1-4; D remains unclear. Trimming cost V 0 bases and J 5 bases, with 4 bases left between them. The CDR3 is 13 residues long. In germline, CDR1 is SGHVS, CDR2 FNYEAQ. The DNA of the CDR3 is TGTGCCAGCAGCTTAGCACCCAATGAAAAACTGTTTTTT. Its protein is CASSLAPNEKLFF.

The rearrangement links TRBV10-3 to TRBJ2-7; 11 bases align to TRBD1. V lost 6 bases, J lost 6 bases, and 7 bases stayed unmatched. This CDR3 contains 14 residues. Germline V gives CDR1 ENHRY, CDR2 SYGVKD. CDR3 sequence: CAISKAGTGGEQYF. The DNA of the CDR3 is TGTGCCATCAGCAAAGCCGGGACAGGGGGCGAGCAGTACTTC.

Written as DNA, the CDR3 is TGTGCCAGCTCACCACAAGGGGATTTGACTGAAGCTTTCTTT. Protein product: CASSPQGDLTEAFF. The chain couples TRBV18 to TRBJ1-1; the D gene is possibly TRBD1 (5 bases). Germline lookup yields CDR1 KGHSH and CDR2 LQKENI. Trimming took 1 base from V and 5 from J, leaving 11 bases between them. The CDR3 is 14 amino acids.

This chain connects TRBV7-8 to TRBJ2-3; tentatively, D is TRBD1 (5 bases). The V gene's germline CDR1 is SGHVS and CDR2 FQNEAQ. This CDR3 is built from 15 residues. The V end lost 5 bases, the J end lost 0 bases, and 12 bases lay between the germline ends. For the CDR3, the DNA is TGTGCCAGCAGCATTAGACAGATTAGCACAGATACGCAGTATTTT. This sequence encodes CASSIRQISTDTQYF.

The chain employs TRBV27 and TRBJ2-3; 11 bases line up with TRBD1. CDR1 and CDR2 from the germline V gene are MNHEY and SMNVEV (reference sequence). This CDR3 is 14 amino acids long. Losses at the gene ends were 6 bases for V and 5 bases for J; bases not matched to a gene: 4. The CDR3 DNA sequence: TGTGCCAGCAGCGGACAGGGGGCCTTAGATACGCAGTATTTT. Its protein is CASSGQGALDTQYF.

The chain links TRBV4-3 to TRBJ2-7; a possible D gene is TRBD1 (6 bases). The germline V gene encodes CDR1 LGHNA and CDR2 YSLEER. The CDR3 is 15 amino acids. V lost 3 bases and J 3 bases, leaving 15 bases between the germline ends. The CDR3 region is CASSQEDRLDYEQYF. In nucleotides, the CDR3 is TGCGCCAGCAGCCAGGAAGACAGGCTAGACTACGAGCAGTACTTC.

The chain links TRBV5-6 to TRBJ2-7, with 9 bases identical to TRBD1. The CDR3 covers 15 residues. Germline V gene sequence: CDR1 SGHDT, CDR2 YYEEEE. With 2 bases clipped from V and 2 bases from J, the junction kept 5 bases outside the gene matches. This chain's CDR3 is CASSFGTGSPYEQYF. The CDR3 DNA reads TGTGCCAGCAGCTTCGGGACAGGGTCACCCTACGAGCAGTACTTC.

The chain uses TRBV27 and TRBJ2-3; a weak D match, TRBD1 (6 bases). The V end lost 5 bases, the J end lost 0 bases, and 15 bases lay between the germline ends. CDR1 is MNHEY and CDR2 is SMNVEV in the germline V gene (reference sequence). The CDR3 is made up of 16 amino acids. This CDR3 is CASSLATGFSTDTQYF. CDR3 in DNA: TGTGCCAGCAGTCTGGCGACAGGATTTAGCACAGATACGCAGTATTTT.